This T cell receptor (beta chain) was captured by sequencing in a study of control samples from healthy donors and cancer patients (dated by TCRdb to between 2020 and 2021). Library preparation was by the immunoSEQ multiplex PCR assay. The immuneACCESS repertoire file appears here via TCRdb, limited to in-frame rearrangements. These files lack a portion of the clones; in checked studies, under half of the deficit traces to unresolved V genes, and the cause of the others is not known. The table for this sample lists 95,000 to 100,000 clones; around 89% of them were counted only once. The ten largest make up over 6.5% of the sample. Of note for this clone: The clone's antigen remains unknown. No qualities accompany the bases; no much larger clone lies one base away.

Sequences SGHNT (CDR1) and YENEEA (CDR2) are obtained from the germline V gene. Including the terminal cysteine and phenylalanine, the CDR3 comprises 13 residues. This entry keeps only the CDR3 DNA: 39 bases, framed from base 1. Trimming at the junction amounts to 2 bases on V and 2 bases on J, and the germline ends lie 6 bases apart. The sequencing input was blood. The receptor was isolated from a man aged 30-40 years in good health. The sequence links TRBV11-3 to TRBJ1-1; the D gene identity is not certain. Here is the DNA: TGTGCCAGCAGCTTAATTGGAAACACTGAAGCTTTCTTT. It codes for CASSLIGNTEAFF.